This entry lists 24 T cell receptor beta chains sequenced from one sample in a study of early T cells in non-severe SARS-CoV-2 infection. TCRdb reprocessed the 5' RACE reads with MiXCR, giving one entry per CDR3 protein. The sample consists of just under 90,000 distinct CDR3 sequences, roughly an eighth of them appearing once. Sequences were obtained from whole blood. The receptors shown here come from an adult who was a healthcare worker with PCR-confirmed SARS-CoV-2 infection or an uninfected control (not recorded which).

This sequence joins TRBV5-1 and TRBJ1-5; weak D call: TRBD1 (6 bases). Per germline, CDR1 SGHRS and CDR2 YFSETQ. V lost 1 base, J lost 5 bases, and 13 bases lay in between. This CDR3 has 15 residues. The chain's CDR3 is CASSLYRDFDQPQHF. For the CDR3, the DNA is TGCGCCAGCAGCTTGTACAGGGACTTCGATCAGCCCCAGCATTTT.

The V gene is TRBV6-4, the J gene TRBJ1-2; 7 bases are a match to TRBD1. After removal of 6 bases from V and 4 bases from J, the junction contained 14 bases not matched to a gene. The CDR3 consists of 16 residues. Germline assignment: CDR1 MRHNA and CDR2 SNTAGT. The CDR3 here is CASSASFQDRAYGYTF. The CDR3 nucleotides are TGTGCCAGCAGCGCGTCATTTCAAGACAGGGCCTATGGCTACACCTTC.

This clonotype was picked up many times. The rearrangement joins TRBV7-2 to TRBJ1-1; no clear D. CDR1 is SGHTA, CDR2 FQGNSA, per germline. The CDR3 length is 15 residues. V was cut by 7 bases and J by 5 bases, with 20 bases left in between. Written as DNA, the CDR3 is TGTGCCAGCACCCTACGGGCCGGTTTGAGTACTGAAGCTTTCTTT. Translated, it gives CASTLRAGLSTEAFF. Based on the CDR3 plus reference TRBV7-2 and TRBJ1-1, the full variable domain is GAGVSQSPSNKVTEKGKDVELRCDPISGHTALYWYRQSLGQGLEFLIYFQGNSAPDKSGLPSDRFSAERTGGSVSTLTIQRTQQEDSAVYLCASTLRAGLSTEAFFGQGTRLTVV.

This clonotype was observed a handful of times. As DNA, the CDR3 is TGTGCCTGGAATACGGGCTATCAACCCTACGAGCAGTACTTC. This codes for CAWNTGYQPYEQYF. This rearrangement joins TRBV30 to TRBJ2-7; D gene uncertain. Trimming shortened V by 4 bases and J by 2 bases, and 15 bases separated the two germline ends. Per the germline V gene, CDR1 is GTSNPN and CDR2 is SVGIG (reference sequence). CDR3 size: 14 residues. Full variable domain (remainder filled in from reference TRBV30 and TRBJ2-7): SQTIHQWPATLVQPVGSPLSLECTVEGTSNPNLYWYRQAAGRGLQLLFYSVGIGQISSEVPQNLSASRPQDRQFILSSKKLLLSDSGFYLCAWNTGYQPYEQYFGPGTRLTVT.

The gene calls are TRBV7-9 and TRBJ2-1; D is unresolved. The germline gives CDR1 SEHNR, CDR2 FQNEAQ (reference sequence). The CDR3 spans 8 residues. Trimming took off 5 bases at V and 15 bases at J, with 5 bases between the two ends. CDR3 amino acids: CASSPRFF. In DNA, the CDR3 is TGTGCCAGCAGCCCGCGGTTCTTC. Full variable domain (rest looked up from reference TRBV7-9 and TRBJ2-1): DTGVSQNPRHKITKRGQNVTFRCDPISEHNRLYWYRQTLGQGPEFLTYFQNEAQLEKSRLLSDRFSAERPKGSFSTLEIQRTEQGDSAMYLCASSPRFFGPGTRLTVL.

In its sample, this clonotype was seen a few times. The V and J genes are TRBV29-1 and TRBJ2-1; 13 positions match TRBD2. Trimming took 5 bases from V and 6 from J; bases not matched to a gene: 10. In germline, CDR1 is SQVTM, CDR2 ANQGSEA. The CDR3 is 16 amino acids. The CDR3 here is CSVLWTSGSGGNEQFF. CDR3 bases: TGCAGCGTTCTATGGACTAGCGGGAGCGGGGGCAATGAGCAGTTCTTC.

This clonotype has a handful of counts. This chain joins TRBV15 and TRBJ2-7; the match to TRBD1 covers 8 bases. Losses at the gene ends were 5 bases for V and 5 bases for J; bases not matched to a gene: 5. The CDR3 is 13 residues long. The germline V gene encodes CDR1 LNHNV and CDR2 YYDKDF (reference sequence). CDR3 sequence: CATSQGAMNEQYF. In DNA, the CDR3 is TGTGCCACCAGCCAGGGGGCGATGAACGAGCAGTACTTC.

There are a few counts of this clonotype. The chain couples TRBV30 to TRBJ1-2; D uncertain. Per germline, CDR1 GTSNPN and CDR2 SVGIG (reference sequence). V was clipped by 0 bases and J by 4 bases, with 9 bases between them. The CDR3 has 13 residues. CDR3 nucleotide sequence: TGTGCCTGGAGTGTACCTGCCACCTATGGCTACACCTTC. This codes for CAWSVPATYGYTF.

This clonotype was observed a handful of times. CDR3 residues: CASSLAGSRPQHF. The CDR3 DNA reads TGTGCCAGCAGCTTAGCAGGATCTCGGCCCCAGCATTTT. The chain uses TRBV7-9 and TRBJ1-5, with D unresolved. Trimming took off 0 bases at V and 9 bases at J, with 9 bases between the two ends. Per the germline V gene, CDR1 is SEHNR and CDR2 is FQNEAQ (reference sequence). The CDR3 loop spans 13 amino acids.

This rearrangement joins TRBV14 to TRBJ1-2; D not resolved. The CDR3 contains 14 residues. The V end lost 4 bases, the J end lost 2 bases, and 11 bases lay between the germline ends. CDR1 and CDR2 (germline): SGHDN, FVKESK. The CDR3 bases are TGTGCCAGCAGCCGTCGTGCCAGGAACTATGGCTACACCTTC. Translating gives CASSRRARNYGYTF.

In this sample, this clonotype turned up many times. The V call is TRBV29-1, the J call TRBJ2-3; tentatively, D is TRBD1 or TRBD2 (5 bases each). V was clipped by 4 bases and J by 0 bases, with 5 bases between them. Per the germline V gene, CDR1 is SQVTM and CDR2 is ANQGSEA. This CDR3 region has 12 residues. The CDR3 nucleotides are TGCAGCGTTGGGGGGAGCACAGATACGCAGTATTTT. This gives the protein CSVGGSTDTQYF.

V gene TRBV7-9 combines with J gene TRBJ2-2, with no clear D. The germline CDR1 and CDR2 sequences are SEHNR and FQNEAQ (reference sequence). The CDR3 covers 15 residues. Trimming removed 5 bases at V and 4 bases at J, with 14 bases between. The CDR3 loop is CASSPTGSFTGELFF. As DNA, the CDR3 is TGTGCCAGCAGCCCCACCGGGTCCTTCACCGGGGAGCTGTTTTTT.

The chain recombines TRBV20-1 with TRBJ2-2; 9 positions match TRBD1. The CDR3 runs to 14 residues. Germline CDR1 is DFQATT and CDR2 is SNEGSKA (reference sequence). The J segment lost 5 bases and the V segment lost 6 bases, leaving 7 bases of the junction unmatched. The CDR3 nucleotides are TGCAGTGCCCCATTCGGACAGGGGACCGGGGAGCTGTTTTTT. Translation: CSAPFGQGTGELFF.

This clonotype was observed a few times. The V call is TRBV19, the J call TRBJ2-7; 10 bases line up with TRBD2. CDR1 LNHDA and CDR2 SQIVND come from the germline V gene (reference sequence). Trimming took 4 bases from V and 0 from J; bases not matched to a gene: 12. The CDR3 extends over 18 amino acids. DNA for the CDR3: TGTGCCAGTAGTAGCCACTCCGGACTAGCGGTCAGCTCCTACGAGCAGTACTTC. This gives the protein CASSSHSGLAVSSYEQYF.

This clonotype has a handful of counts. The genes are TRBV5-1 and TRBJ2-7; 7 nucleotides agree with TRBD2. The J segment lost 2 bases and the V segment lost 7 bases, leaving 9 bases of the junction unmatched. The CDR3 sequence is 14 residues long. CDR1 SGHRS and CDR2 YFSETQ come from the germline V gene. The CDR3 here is CASRTQSGTYEQYF. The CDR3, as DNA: TGCGCCAGCCGAACTCAAAGCGGGACCTACGAGCAGTACTTC.

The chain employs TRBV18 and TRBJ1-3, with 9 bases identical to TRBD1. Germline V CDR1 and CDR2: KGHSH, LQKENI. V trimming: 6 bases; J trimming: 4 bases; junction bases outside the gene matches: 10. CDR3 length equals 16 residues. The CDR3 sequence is CASSRTGALEGNTIYF. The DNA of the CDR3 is TGTGCCAGCTCGCGGACAGGGGCTCTGGAGGGAAACACCATATATTTT. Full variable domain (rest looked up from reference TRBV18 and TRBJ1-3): NAGVMQNPRHLVRRRGQEARLRCSPMKGHSHVYWYRQLPEEGLKFMVYLQKENIIDESGMPKERFSAEFPKEGPSILRIQQVVRGDSAAYFCASSRTGALEGNTIYFGEGSWLTVV.

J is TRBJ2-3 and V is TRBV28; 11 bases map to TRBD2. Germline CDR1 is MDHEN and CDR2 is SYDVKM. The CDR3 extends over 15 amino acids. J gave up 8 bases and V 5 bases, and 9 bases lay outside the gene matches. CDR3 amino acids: CASSLETSGRATQYF. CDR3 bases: TGTGCCAGCAGTCTCGAAACTAGCGGGAGAGCTACGCAGTATTTT.

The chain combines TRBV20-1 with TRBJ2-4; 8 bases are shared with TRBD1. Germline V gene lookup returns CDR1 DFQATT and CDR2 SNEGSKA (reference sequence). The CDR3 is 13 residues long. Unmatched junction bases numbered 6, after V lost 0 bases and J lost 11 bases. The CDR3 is CSAREDRVTLQYF. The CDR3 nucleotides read TGCAGTGCTAGAGAGGACAGGGTAACCCTTCAGTACTTC.

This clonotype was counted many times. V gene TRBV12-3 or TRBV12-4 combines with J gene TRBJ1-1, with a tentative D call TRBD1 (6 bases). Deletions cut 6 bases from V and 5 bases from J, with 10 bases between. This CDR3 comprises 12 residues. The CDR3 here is CASRPQGTEAFF. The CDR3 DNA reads TGTGCCAGCAGGCCACAGGGAACTGAAGCTTTCTTT.

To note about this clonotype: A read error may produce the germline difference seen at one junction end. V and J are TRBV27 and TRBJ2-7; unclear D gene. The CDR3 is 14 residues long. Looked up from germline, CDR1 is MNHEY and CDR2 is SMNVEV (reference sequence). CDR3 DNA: TGTGTCAGCAGTTTAACCGAGAGCGCCTACGAGCAGTACTTC. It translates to CVSSLTESAYEQYF.

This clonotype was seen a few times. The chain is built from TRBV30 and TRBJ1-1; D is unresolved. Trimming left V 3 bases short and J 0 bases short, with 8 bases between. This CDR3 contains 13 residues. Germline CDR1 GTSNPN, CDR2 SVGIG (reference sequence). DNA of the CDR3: TGTGCCTGGAGGGACGGAATGAACACTGAAGCTTTCTTT. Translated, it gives CAWRDGMNTEAFF.

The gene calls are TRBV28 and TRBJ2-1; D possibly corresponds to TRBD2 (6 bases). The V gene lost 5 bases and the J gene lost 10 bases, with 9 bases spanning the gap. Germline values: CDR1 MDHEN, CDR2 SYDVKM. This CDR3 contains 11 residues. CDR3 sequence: CASSLTREQFF. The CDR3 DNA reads TGTGCCAGCAGTCTGACTAGGGAGCAGTTCTTC.

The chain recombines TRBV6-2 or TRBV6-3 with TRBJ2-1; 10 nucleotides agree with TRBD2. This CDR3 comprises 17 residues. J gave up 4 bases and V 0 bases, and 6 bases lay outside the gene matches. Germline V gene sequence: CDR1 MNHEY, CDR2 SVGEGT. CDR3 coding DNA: TGTGCCAGCAGTTACTCGAAAGCGGGAGGGCCATACAATGAGCAGTTCTTC. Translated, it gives CASSYSKAGGPYNEQFF.

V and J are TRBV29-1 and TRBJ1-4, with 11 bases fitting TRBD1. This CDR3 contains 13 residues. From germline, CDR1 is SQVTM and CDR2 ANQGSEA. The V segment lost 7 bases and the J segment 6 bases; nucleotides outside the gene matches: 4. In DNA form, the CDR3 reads TGCAGCGCGTCGGACAGGGGGCATGAAAAACTGTTTTTT. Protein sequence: CSASDRGHEKLFF.